This entry concerns a single T cell receptor beta chain. The CDR3 length is 14 residues. Between the trimmed V and J ends, which lost 6 bases and 0 bases, there was a span of 11 bases. Germline lookup yields CDR1 LNHDA and CDR2 SQIVND (reference sequence). The data were obtained in a study of blood T cell repertoires in COVID-19. Turning to the study itself: The study drew acute and convalescent COVID-19 samples from the United States, Italy and Spain. In each case, the material was cDNA or gDNA derived from T cells, B-cell-depleted T cells, or PBMCs.

Original processing notes: Cell counts per sample came from amplifying reference gene primers. TCRdb keeps only in-frame clones here, not all; method: immunoSEQ multiplex PCR. Clone size and V and J calls were adopted from that table, with D and trimming inferred from the DNA. The table lists about 230,000 clones, approximately 80% of them singletons. Sequencing was carried out using peripheral blood. V gene TRBV19 combines with J gene TRBJ1-2; unclear D gene. The sequence was collected from a woman aged 50 to 65 with acute or convalescent COVID-19. The CDR3 DNA reads TGTGCCAGTAGACCCCGAGGGTCTAACTATGGCTACACCTTC. Its protein is CASRPRGSNYGYTF.